This T cell receptor (beta chain) emerged from a study of blood T cell repertoires in COVID-19. The CDR3 length is 14 residues. Per germline, CDR1 LGHDT and CDR2 YNNKEL (reference sequence). V was clipped by 4 bases and J by 5 bases, with 14 bases between them. Clones were read by immunoSEQ multiplex PCR, and TCRdb kept only the in-frame ones, dropping some. The table shows about 180,000 clones, with approximately 87% occurring only once. Input material: peripheral blood. This chain uses TRBV3-1 (or the pseudogene TRBV3-2) with TRBJ1-2, with D uncertain. The TCR comes from a person aged 65 to 85 with COVID-19, enrolled during active disease. CDR3 sequence: CASSRSFGDYGYTF. CDR3 DNA sequence: TGTGCCAGCAGCCGGAGCTTCGGAGATTATGGCTACACCTTC.